The rows below give T cell receptor beta chains drawn from one sample of a study of cytomegalovirus exposure and HLA in healthy donors. Generated by immunoSEQ multiplex PCR, the TCRdb table keeps only in-frame clones and is missing some. The table shows some 100,000 clones, with roughly 77% occurring only once. The source material was PBMCs. These receptors all come from a man aged 45 to 65 in good health and CMV-seropositive. The CDR3 runs from the conserved cysteine through the conserved F or W. The D gene is left open where the match is weak. Only part of the rows carry a size: once, few, many, or a class if the clone is expanded.

V gene,clone size,D gene,J gene,CDR3 protein,CDR3 DNA
TRBV7-9,once,.,TRBJ2-7,CASSLDTRLDEQYF,TGTGCCAGCAGCTTAGATACCAGGCTGGACGAGCAGTACTTC
TRBV6-5,.,.,TRBJ1-6,CASSYSTLNNSPLHF,TGTGCCAGCAGTTACTCGACACTTAATAATTCACCCCTCCACTTT
TRBV15,once,TRBD2,TRBJ2-5,CATSGSLAGEGKTQYF,TGTGCCACCAGCGGATCACTAGCGGGAGAGGGTAAGACCCAGTACTTC
TRBV30,.,.,TRBJ1-6,CAVGPGSYNSPLHF,TGTGCTGTCGGCCCGGGGTCCTATAATTCCCCCCTCCACTTT
TRBV30,.,TRBD2,TRBJ2-1,CAWGRGSGSSEEQFF,TGTGCCTGGGGCCGGGGGAGCGGGAGTTCAGAAGAGCAGTTCTTC
TRBV9,.,.,TRBJ2-6,CASSVPTGGANVLTF,TGTGCCAGCAGCGTACCTACCGGTGGGGCCAACGTCCTGACTTTC
TRBV4-2,.,.,TRBJ2-3,CASSQDPLGADTQYF,TGTGCCAGCAGCCAAGACCCCCTAGGTGCGGATACGCAGTATTTT
TRBV30,.,.,TRBJ2-1,CAWSIKQGPEQFF,TGTGCCTGGAGTATAAAACAGGGCCCGGAGCAGTTCTTC
TRBV27,.,TRBD1,TRBJ1-3,CASRRTGAGSGNTIYF,TGTGCCAGCAGGCGGACAGGGGCAGGCTCTGGAAACACCATATATTTT
TRBV19,few,TRBD1,TRBJ1-1,CASSGTVTTEAFF,TGTGCCAGTAGTGGGACAGTGACTACTGAAGCTTTCTTT
TRBV18,.,TRBD1,TRBJ2-7,CASSTRDRGPRTEQYF,TGTGCCAGCTCAACCCGGGACAGGGGGCCGAGGACTGAGCAGTACTTC
TRBV6-5,few,.,TRBJ2-2,CASSYSFYQNTGELFF,TGTGCCAGCAGTTACTCGTTCTATCAGAACACCGGGGAGCTGTTTTTT
TRBV10-2,.,.,TRBJ1-5,CASSDRGKDGNQPQHF,TGCGCCAGCAGTGATCGAGGGAAGGATGGCAATCAGCCCCAGCATTTT
TRBV29-1,.,.,TRBJ2-7,CSVEVRSYEQYF,TGCAGCGTTGAAGTCAGGTCCTACGAGCAGTACTTC
TRBV29-1,.,.,TRBJ1-1,CSVLGQGTEAFF,TGCAGCGTTCTTGGGCAGGGCACTGAAGCTTTCTTT
TRBV19,.,.,TRBJ1-1,CASSIGGISDTEAFF,TGTGCCAGTAGTATTGGGGGGATCTCGGACACTGAAGCTTTCTTT
TRBV30,.,TRBD1,TRBJ1-3,CAWSGGGSSGNTIYF,TGTGCCTGGAGTGGAGGGGGCAGCTCTGGAAACACCATATATTTT
TRBV7-2,.,.,TRBJ2-7,CASSSGLLRNEQYF,TGTGCCAGCAGCTCGGGACTCCTTAGGAACGAGCAGTACTTC
TRBV18,.,.,TRBJ1-2,CASSPRREGENYGYTF,TGTGCCAGCTCACCTCGTAGAGAGGGGGAGAACTATGGCTACACCTTC
TRBV7-2,.,.,TRBJ1-1,CASSLEGAPNTEAFF,TGTGCCAGCAGCTTAGAAGGGGCCCCCAACACTGAAGCTTTCTTT
TRBV12-5,.,.,TRBJ1-3,CASGTAGITGNTIYF,TGTGCTAGTGGTACGGCAGGGATAACTGGAAACACCATATATTTT
TRBV5-1,once,.,TRBJ1-1,CASSQGITGLGTEAFF,TGCGCCAGCAGTCAGGGGATCACCGGCCTTGGGACTGAAGCTTTCTTT
TRBV7-2,.,TRBD1,TRBJ1-2,CASSLGDRAGYTF,TGTGCCAGCAGCTTAGGTGACAGGGCTGGCTACACCTTC
TRBV5-4,.,.,TRBJ2-7,CASSLDSGSYEQYF,TGTGCCAGCAGCTTGGATTCGGGATCCTACGAGCAGTACTTC
TRBV18,few,TRBD1,TRBJ2-2,CASSSSTGQGTGELFF,TGTGCCAGCTCATCGTCGACCGGACAGGGTACCGGGGAGCTGTTTTTT
TRBV9,.,TRBD2,TRBJ2-7,CASSVLAGGQGEQYF,TGTGCCAGCAGCGTCCTAGCGGGAGGGCAAGGCGAGCAGTACTTC
TRBV28,.,.,TRBJ1-6,CASSSHRDNSPLHF,TGTGCCAGCAGCTCGCACAGGGACAATTCACCCCTCCACTTT
TRBV6-1,.,.,TRBJ2-7,CASSVSSYEQYF,TGTGCCAGCAGTGTCAGCTCCTACGAGCAGTACTTC
TRBV10-3,.,TRBD1,TRBJ2-5,CAISGQGARGETQYF,TGTGCCATCAGTGGACAGGGGGCCAGAGGTGAGACCCAGTACTTC
TRBV5-1,.,.,TRBJ2-1,CASGLTNNEQFF,TGCGCCAGCGGCCTGACAAACAATGAGCAGTTCTTC
TRBV2,once,.,TRBJ2-3,CASESRGADTQYF,TGTGCCAGCGAGAGCAGGGGAGCAGATACGCAGTATTTT
TRBV5-1,.,TRBD2,TRBJ2-5,CASTGGGGTQETQYF,TGCGCCAGCACGGGGGGTGGGGGAACCCAAGAGACCCAGTACTTC
TRBV15,.,TRBD1,TRBJ1-5,CATSRGDLGQGSNQPQHF,TGTGCCACCAGCAGAGGGGACCTGGGACAGGGGAGCAATCAGCCCCAGCATTTT
TRBV30,.,.,TRBJ1-5,CAWSVLGRNQPQHF,TGTGCCTGGAGTGTTTTGGGGCGGAATCAGCCCCAGCATTTT